This T cell receptor beta chain comes out of a study of spatial heterogeneity in lung cancer. Study-wide background: Researchers sequenced follow-up PBMC samples if they had them, and these came a median of about two years after resection. Beta-chain sequences were consistently detected more often than alpha-chain sequences.

Comment on this clonotype: Antigen specificity is unknown.

V lost 3 bases and J lost 10, with 12 bases in between. This CDR3 is 12 amino acids long. Study findings and constraints: Ubiquitous expanded tumor TCRs appeared in blood more at resection than follow-up.

In the library, each TCR cDNA molecule bore its own unique molecular identifier. TCRdb reprocessed the 5' RACE reads via MiXCR and lists one record per CDR3 protein. The data hold 95,000 to 130,000 distinct CDR3 sequences, with 9% to 15% observed a single time. Time point here: blood at routine non-recurrence follow-up after resection. Whole RNA, which was extracted from tumor, nontumor lung tissue or frozen PBMC, was sequenced without any cell sorting. The V call is TRBV12-3 or TRBV12-4, the J call TRBJ1-2; no definite D call. The starting material was PBMCs, obtained at follow-up. The TCR was taken from a male donor with early-stage non-small cell lung cancer. The CDR3 coding sequence is TGTGCCAGCAGTTTTAGTAGCGGAGTCTACACCTTC. Its translation is CASSFSSGVYTF.